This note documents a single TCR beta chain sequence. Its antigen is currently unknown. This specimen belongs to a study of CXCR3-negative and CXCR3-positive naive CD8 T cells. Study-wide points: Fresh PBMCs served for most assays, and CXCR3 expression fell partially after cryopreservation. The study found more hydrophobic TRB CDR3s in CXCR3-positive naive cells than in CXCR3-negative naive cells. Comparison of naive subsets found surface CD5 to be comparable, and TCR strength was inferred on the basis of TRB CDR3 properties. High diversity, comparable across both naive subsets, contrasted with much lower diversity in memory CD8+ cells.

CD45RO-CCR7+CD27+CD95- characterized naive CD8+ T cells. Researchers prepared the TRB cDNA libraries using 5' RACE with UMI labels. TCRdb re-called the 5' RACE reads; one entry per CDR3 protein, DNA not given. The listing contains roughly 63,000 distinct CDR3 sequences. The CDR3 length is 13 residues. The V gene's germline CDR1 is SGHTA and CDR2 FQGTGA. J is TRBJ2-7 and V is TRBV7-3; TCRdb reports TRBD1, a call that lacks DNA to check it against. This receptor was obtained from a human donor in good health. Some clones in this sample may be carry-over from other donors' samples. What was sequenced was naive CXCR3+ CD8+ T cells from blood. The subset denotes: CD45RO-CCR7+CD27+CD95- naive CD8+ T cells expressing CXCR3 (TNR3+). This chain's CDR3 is CASSPPGAYEQYF.